This T cell receptor beta chain was captured by sequencing in a study of T cells after yellow fever vaccination. Study information: Any fraction with a low cell number was prepared using SMART-Seq v4 Ultra Low Input. Study results and limitations: Peak timing came faster in the weaker secondary response, day 5 versus 15. A large majority of primary-vaccination clones showed up again after the booster (just under 97% CD4, around 90% CD8).

TCRdb passed the 5' RACE reads through MiXCR, listing each CDR3 protein once. The sample has over 150,000 distinct CDR3 sequences; about 7% are singletons. With 4 bases clipped from V and 5 bases from J, the junction kept 18 bases outside the gene matches. This CDR3 contains 18 residues. This clonotype has a count of ten or more. Its antigen remains unidentified. The gene calls are TRBV12-3 or TRBV12-4 and TRBJ2-3, with 7 bases fitting TRBD2. Source: CD4+ T cells sorted from PBMCs, taken 5 to 6 days after the first yellow fever vaccination. This receptor was taken from a young man who received the YFV17D yellow fever vaccine. The chain's CDR3 is CASSSFDPWGGTQDTQYF. CDR3 coding DNA: TGTGCCAGCAGTTCTTTTGACCCTTGGGGGGGGACTCAAGATACGCAGTATTTT.